Each of the 15 T cell receptor beta chains below was sequenced from the same sample in a study of T cells in Graves' hyperthyroidism and ophthalmopathy. The investigators amplified TCR beta CDR3 regions from RNA transcripts. A set of HTBI primers served as the primers for a first-round RT-PCR of the TCR CDR3. TCRdb fed the multiplex PCR reads into MiXCR, producing one record per CDR3 protein. The table lists approximately 210,000 distinct CDR3 sequences, 17% of them singletons. The specimen was blood. All receptors come from a man aged 45-65 years with Graves' hyperthyroidism.

This clonotype was picked up many times. The chain uses TRBV20-1 and TRBJ1-2; 9 nucleotides match TRBD1. Per germline, CDR1 DFQATT and CDR2 SNEGSKA (reference sequence). Germline trimming cut 4 bases from V and 8 bases from J; bases unmatched to any gene: 14. There are 15 residues in the CDR3. The CDR3 here is CSATNSPGQGGGYTF. The CDR3, as DNA: TGCAGTGCTACAAATTCACCGGGACAGGGTGGAGGCTACACCTTC.

Comments on this clonotype: This may be a read error, as it is one base from a much larger clone. DNA of the CDR3: TGTGCCGGCTCAACCATCCTCGACCCGAACACTGAAGCTTTCTTT. It encodes CAGSTILDPNTEAFF. The genes are TRBV27 and TRBJ1-1; D is unresolved. In germline, CDR1 is MNHEY, CDR2 SMNVEV (reference sequence). The germline V and J ends were trimmed by 11 bases and 1 base, with 20 bases remaining between them. This CDR3 has 15 residues.

This clonotype has at least ten counts. The V gene is TRBV2, the J gene TRBJ2-7; 11 nucleotides agree with TRBD2. Per germline, CDR1 SNHLY and CDR2 FYNNEI. CDR3 length: 14 amino acids. The ends lost 5 bases at V and 7 bases at J; junction bases unmatched: 7. As DNA, the CDR3 is TGTGCCAGCAGTCGTAGCGGGAGGGCCGGGGAGCAGTACTTC. Translating it yields CASSRSGRAGEQYF. The variable domain in full, with the rest retrieved from reference TRBV2 and TRBJ2-7, is EPEVTQTPSHQVTQMGQEVILRCVPISNHLYFYWYRQILGQKVEFLVSFYNNEISEKSEIFDDQFSVERPDGSNFTLKIRSTKLEDSAMYFCASSRSGRAGEQYFGPGTRLTVT.

The rearrangement uses TRBV12-3 or TRBV12-4 and TRBJ2-1; 8 bases fit TRBD2. The CDR3 extends over 14 amino acids. Trimming cost V 5 bases and J 8 bases; bases outside gene matches: 8. The CDR3 nucleotides read TGTGCCAGCAGTGCGGCTGGACTAGCCTATGAGCAGTTCTTC. This gives the protein CASSAAGLAYEQFF.

This clonotype showed up just a few times. The gene calls are TRBV5-1 and TRBJ2-1; D may be TRBD2 (5 bases). There are 12 residues in the CDR3. CDR1 is SGHRS and CDR2 is YFSETQ in the germline V gene. Deletions cut 4 bases from V and 9 bases from J, with 11 bases between. CDR3 loop: CASSQLEGEQFF. The CDR3 bases are TGCGCCAGCAGCCAACTAGAGGGTGAGCAGTTCTTC.

This chain links TRBV5-4 with TRBJ2-1; 12 positions match TRBD2. The CDR3 contains 15 residues. J was trimmed by 6 bases and V by 3 bases; bases with no gene match: 4. Germline V gene lookup returns CDR1 SGHNT and CDR2 YYREEE (reference sequence). The CDR3 DNA is TGTGCCAGCAGCTCGACTAGCGGGAGCTCCAATGAGCAGTTCTTC. Its protein product is CASSSTSGSSNEQFF.

The sample holds many counts of this clonotype. CDR3 nucleotides: TGCAGCGTTGAAGACACGGGAGTCGGTTTTAGCACAGATACGCAGTATTTT. Encoded protein: CSVEDTGVGFSTDTQYF. This rearrangement joins TRBV29-1 to TRBJ2-3; D is possibly TRBD2 (6 bases). The germline CDR1 and CDR2 sequences are SQVTM and ANQGSEA. This CDR3 is built from 17 residues. V was cut by 0 bases and J by 0 bases, with 16 bases left in between.

The rearrangement links TRBV7-2 to TRBJ2-5; D gene unclear. In germline, CDR1 is SGHTA, CDR2 FQGNSA. V was cut by 2 bases and J by 7 bases, with 11 bases left in between. The CDR3 sequence is 13 residues long. CDR3 in DNA: TGTGCCAGCAGCTTACGGAGCGTAGGGACCCAGTACTTC. Translating it yields CASSLRSVGTQYF.

This clonotype was counted many times. This CDR3 reads CSARYVADTQYF. As DNA, the CDR3 is TGCAGTGCTAGATATGTCGCAGATACGCAGTATTTT. V and J are TRBV20-1 and TRBJ2-3; D not certain. The CDR3 contains 12 residues. Trimming took 2 bases from V and 4 from J, leaving 7 bases between them. The germline V gene has CDR1 DFQATT and CDR2 SNEGSKA (reference sequence).

The chain is built from TRBV5-1 and TRBJ2-7; unclear D gene. V dropped 4 bases and J dropped 4 bases, with 18 bases sitting between them. The CDR3 is 15 residues long. Germline V gene lookup returns CDR1 SGHRS and CDR2 YFSETQ. This chain's CDR3 is CASSPKHETAYEQYF. CDR3 bases: TGCGCCAGCAGCCCTAAGCACGAGACCGCGTACGAGCAGTACTTC.

This clonotype was counted between two and nine times. V gene TRBV4-3 combines with J gene TRBJ2-5; 7 nucleotides line up with TRBD1. CDR1 is LGHNA, CDR2 YSLEER, per germline. This CDR3 spans 15 amino acids. V lost 2 bases and J lost 5; bases outside the gene matches: 8. CDR3 residues: CASSQLGQIGETQYF. CDR3 DNA sequence: TGCGCCAGCAGCCAATTGGGACAGATAGGGGAGACCCAGTACTTC.

This clonotype has only a few counts. The chain carries TRBV18 and TRBJ2-3, with D unclear. Trimming left V 4 bases short and J 4 bases short, with 18 bases between. Germline V gene sequence: CDR1 KGHSH, CDR2 LQKENI. This CDR3 is 16 amino acids long. The CDR3 region is CASSRRLGVGPDTQYF. The CDR3 DNA is TGTGCCAGCTCACGGCGGTTAGGCGTTGGGCCAGATACGCAGTATTTT.

This clonotype was observed many times. The chain couples TRBV12-3 or TRBV12-4 to TRBJ2-7, with 9 bases that match TRBD1. V lost 5 bases and J lost 1; bases outside the gene matches: 3. The CDR3 is 14 residues long. CDR3 nucleotides: TGTGCCAGCAGTACCGGGACAGGGTCCTACGAGCAGTACTTC. It encodes CASSTGTGSYEQYF.

This clonotype has just a few counts. DNA for the CDR3: TGTGCCAGCAGCCAATACAGGGGGACTTCAGAGACCCAGTACTTC. Amino acids: CASSQYRGTSETQYF. This sequence joins TRBV3-1 and TRBJ2-5; the match to TRBD1 covers 8 bases. With V trimmed by 2 bases and J by 4 bases, 6 bases remained unmatched. The CDR3 is 15 amino acids. Germline loops: CDR1 LGHDT, CDR2 YNNKEL (reference sequence).

This sequence joins TRBV10-3 and TRBJ2-3, with 8 bases fitting TRBD2. CDR1 is ENHRY, CDR2 SYGVKD, per germline. The ends lost 8 bases at V and 6 bases at J; junction bases unmatched: 10. This CDR3 is built from 14 residues. CDR3 DNA: TGTGCCATCGGCTTGTCGGGAGGGCCGGATACGCAGTATTTT. This translates into CAIGLSGGPDTQYF.